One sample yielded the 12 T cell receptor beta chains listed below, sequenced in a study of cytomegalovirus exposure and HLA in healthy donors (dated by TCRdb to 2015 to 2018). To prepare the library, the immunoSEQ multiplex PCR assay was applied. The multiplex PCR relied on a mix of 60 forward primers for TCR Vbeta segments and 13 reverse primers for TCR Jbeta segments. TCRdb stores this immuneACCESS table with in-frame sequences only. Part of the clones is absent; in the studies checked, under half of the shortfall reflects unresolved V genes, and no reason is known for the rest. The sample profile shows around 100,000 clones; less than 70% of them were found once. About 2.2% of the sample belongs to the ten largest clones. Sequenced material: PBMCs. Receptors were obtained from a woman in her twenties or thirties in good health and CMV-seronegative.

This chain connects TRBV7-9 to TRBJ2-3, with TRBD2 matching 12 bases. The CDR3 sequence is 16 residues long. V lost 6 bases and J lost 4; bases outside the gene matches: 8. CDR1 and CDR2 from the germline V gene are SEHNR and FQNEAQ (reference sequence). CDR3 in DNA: TGTGCCAGCAGTACGACTAGCGGGAGCCCGGCAGATACGCAGTATTTT. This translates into CASSTTSGSPADTQYF.

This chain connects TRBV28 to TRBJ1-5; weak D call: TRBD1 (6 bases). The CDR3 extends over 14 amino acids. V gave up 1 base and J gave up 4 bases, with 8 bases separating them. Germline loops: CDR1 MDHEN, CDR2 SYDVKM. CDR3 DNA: TGTGCCAGCAGTTTATTCAGGGGTAATCAGCCCCAGCATTTT. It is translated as CASSLFRGNQPQHF.

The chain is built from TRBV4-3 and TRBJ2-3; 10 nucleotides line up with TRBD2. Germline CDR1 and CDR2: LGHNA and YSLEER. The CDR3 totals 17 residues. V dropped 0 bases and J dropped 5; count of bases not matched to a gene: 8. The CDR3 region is CASSQESSGGELDTQYF. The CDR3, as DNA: TGCGCCAGCAGCCAAGAGTCTAGCGGGGGAGAGTTAGATACGCAGTATTTT.

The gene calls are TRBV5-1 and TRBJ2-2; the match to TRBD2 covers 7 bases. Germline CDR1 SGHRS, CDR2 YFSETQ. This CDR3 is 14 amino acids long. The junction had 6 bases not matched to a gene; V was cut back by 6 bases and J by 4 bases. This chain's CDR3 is CASNPGGSTGELFF. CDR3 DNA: TGCGCCAGCAACCCGGGGGGTAGCACCGGGGAGCTGTTTTTT.

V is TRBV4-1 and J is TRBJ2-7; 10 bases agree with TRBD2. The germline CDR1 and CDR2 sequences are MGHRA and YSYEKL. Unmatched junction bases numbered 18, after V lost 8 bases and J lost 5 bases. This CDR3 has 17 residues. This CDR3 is CASGPLGASGSKNEQYF. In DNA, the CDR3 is TGCGCCAGCGGCCCCCTGGGGGCTAGCGGGAGTAAGAACGAGCAGTACTTC.

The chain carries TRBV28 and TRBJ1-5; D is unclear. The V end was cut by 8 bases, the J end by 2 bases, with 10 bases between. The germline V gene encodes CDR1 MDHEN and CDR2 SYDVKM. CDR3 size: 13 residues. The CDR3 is CASRLAGNQPQHF. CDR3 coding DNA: TGTGCCAGCCGACTTGCCGGCAATCAGCCCCAGCATTTT.

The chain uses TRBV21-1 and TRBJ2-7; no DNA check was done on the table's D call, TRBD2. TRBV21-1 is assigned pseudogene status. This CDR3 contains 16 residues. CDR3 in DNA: TGTGCCAGCAGCCAAGGACTAGCGGGAGGCTCCTACGAGCAGTACTTC. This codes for CASSQGLAGGSYEQYF.

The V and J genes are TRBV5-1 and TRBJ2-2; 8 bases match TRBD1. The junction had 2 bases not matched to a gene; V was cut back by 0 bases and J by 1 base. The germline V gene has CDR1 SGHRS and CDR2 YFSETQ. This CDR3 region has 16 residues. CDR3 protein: CASSLVGQGNTGELFF. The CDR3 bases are TGCGCCAGCAGCTTGGTCGGACAGGGGAACACCGGGGAGCTGTTTTTT.

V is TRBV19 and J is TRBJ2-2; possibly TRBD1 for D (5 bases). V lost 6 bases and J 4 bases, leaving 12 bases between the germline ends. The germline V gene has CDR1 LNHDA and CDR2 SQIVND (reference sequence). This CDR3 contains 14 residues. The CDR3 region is CASRLGQVTGELFF. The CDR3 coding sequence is TGTGCCAGTAGGCTAGGACAAGTCACCGGGGAGCTGTTTTTT.

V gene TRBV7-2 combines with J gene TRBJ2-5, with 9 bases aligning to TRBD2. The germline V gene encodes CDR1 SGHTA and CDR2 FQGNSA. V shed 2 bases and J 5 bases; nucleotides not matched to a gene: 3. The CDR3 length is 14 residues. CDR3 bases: TGTGCCAGCAGCTTAAGGACTAGCGCCGAGACCCAGTACTTC. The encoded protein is CASSLRTSAETQYF.

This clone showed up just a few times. The CDR3 protein is CASSRERGWTEAFF. CDR3 sequence (DNA): TGTGCCAGCTCAAGGGAGCGGGGTTGGACTGAAGCTTTCTTT. V usage is TRBV18 and J usage is TRBJ1-1, with D hard to call. The ends were cut back, 5 bases at V and 5 bases at J, with 15 bases in the middle. CDR1 is KGHSH, CDR2 LQKENI, per germline. The length of the CDR3 is 14 residues.

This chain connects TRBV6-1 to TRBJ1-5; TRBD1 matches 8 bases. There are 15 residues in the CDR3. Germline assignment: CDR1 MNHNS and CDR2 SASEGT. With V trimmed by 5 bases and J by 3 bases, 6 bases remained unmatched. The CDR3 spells CASSLTGGHNQPQHF. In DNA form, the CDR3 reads TGTGCCAGCAGTTTAACAGGGGGACACAATCAGCCCCAGCATTTT.